This passage covers 3 T cell receptor beta chains from one sample sequenced in a study of shared clonotypes between healthy human individuals. Clones were sequenced by immunoSEQ multiplex PCR, and TCRdb holds only the in-frame ones, with some missing. This repertoire shows 100,000 or so clones, approximately 70% found once; its top ten account for roughly a quarter. The sequencing sample was made of memory CD8+ T cells sorted from blood. Stated subset: CD45RO+ cells pooled with CCR7-negative TemRA cells. These receptors were taken from a young woman in good health.

The chain links TRBV27 to TRBJ2-7; TRBD1 matches at 9 bases. After removal of 5 bases from V and 3 bases from J, the junction contained 8 bases not matched to a gene. Germline V CDR1 and CDR2: MNHEY, SMNVEV (reference sequence). The CDR3 is 15 residues long. Here the CDR3 reads CASSEATGGHYEQYF. As DNA, the CDR3 is TGTGCCAGCAGTGAAGCGACAGGGGGACACTACGAGCAGTACTTC.

There are many counts of this clone. The chain employs TRBV7-9 and TRBJ2-2; D is undetermined. The CDR3 extends over 12 amino acids. V lost 5 bases and J 5 bases, leaving 6 bases between the germline ends. The germline V gene has CDR1 SEHNR and CDR2 FQNEAQ (reference sequence). The CDR3 nucleotides are TGTGCCAGCAGCCGATATACCGGGGAGCTGTTTTTT. It specifies CASSRYTGELFF.

This chain joins TRBV27 and TRBJ1-5; D gene unclear. The V end was cut by 5 bases, the J end by 4 bases, with 12 bases between. This CDR3 contains 14 residues. Germline CDR1 reads MNHEY; CDR2 reads SMNVEV (reference sequence). CDR3 DNA sequence: TGTGCCAGCAGTGGCCAGTACACGAATCAGCCCCAGCATTTT. This translates into CASSGQYTNQPQHF.